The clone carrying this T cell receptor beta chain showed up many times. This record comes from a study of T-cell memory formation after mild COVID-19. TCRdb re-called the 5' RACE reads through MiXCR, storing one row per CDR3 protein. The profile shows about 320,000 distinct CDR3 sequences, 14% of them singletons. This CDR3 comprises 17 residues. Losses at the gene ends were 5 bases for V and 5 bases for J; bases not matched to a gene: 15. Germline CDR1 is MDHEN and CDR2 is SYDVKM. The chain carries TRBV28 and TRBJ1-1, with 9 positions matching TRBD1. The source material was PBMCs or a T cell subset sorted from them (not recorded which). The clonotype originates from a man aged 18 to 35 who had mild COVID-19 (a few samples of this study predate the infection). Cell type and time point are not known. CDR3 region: CASSPPGTGSGDTEAFF. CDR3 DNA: TGTGCCAGCAGTCCCCCCGGGACAGGGTCTGGAGATACTGAAGCTTTCTTT.